This T cell receptor beta chain emerged from a study of T-cell memory formation after mild COVID-19. Looking at the study overall: Clusters were largely donor specific.

UMIs and sample barcodes were carried by the TCR alpha and TCR beta cDNA libraries that 5'RACE produced using constant-segment primers. TCRdb fed the 5' RACE reads into MiXCR, producing one record per CDR3 protein. The table records just over 300,000 distinct CDR3 sequences, less than 20% of them present only once. Overall study findings and caveats: Some SARS-CoV-2-responding clones were already detected in memory before infection.

On this clonotype itself: Its antigen remains unknown.

Trimming took off 0 bases at V and 5 bases at J, with 11 bases between the two ends. The CDR3 loop spans 16 amino acids. The germline V gene has CDR1 MGHRA and CDR2 YSYEKL. The TCR was taken from a man aged 18-30 years who had mild COVID-19 (a few samples of this study predate the infection). Cell type and time point are not known. The source material was PBMCs or a T cell subset sorted from them (not recorded which). The chain couples TRBV4-1 to TRBJ1-6, with a weak D call TRBD1 (5 bases). The CDR3 region is CASSQEQGRDNSPLHF. The CDR3 DNA follows: TGCGCCAGCAGCCAAGAGCAGGGCCGCGATAATTCACCCCTCCACTTT.